This TCR beta chain was found in a study of blood T cell repertoires in COVID-19. Study context: Material from acute and convalescent COVID-19 was sourced from the United States, Italy and Spain.

Participant-reported clinical history was the basis for cohort assignment. Germline-derived CDR1 and CDR2 are MGHRA and YSYEKL. This CDR3 has 16 residues. J was trimmed by 3 bases and V by 0 bases; bases with no gene match: 7. In the original workflow: Estimated nucleated cell counts came from reference gene primer amplification. The protocol was immunoSEQ multiplex PCR, while the TCRdb copy is restricted to in-frame clones and leaves out a portion. The D gene and trimming were derived from the DNA, and the V and J assignments and clone size from that table. The sample consists of around 300,000 clones, roughly 85% of them appearing once.

The V call is TRBV4-1, the J call TRBJ1-2, with TRBD1 identical over 7 bases. Material: PBMCs or T cells enriched from blood (not recorded which). The TCR was taken from a woman aged 50 to 60 who had recovered from COVID-19. As DNA, the CDR3 is TGCGCCAGCAGCCAAGATCCGACAGGGTTAGACTATGGCTACACCTTC. This sequence encodes CASSQDPTGLDYGYTF.